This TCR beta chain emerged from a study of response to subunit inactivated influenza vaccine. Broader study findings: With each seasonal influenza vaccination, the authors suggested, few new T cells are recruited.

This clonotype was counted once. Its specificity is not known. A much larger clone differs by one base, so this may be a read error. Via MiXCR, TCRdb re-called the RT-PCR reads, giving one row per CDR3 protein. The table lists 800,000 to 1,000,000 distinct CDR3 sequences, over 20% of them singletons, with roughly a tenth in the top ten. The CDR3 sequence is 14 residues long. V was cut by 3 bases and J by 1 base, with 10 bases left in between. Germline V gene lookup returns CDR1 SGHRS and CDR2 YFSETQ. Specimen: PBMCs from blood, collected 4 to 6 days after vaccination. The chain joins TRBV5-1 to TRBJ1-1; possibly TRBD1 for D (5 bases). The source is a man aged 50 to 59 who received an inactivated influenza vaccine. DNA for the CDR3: TGCGCCAGCAGCTCAGGGTCAGCGAACACTGAAGCTTTCTTT. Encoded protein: CASSSGSANTEAFF.